This T cell receptor beta chain was obtained from a study of cytomegalovirus exposure and HLA in healthy donors. Study in general: In a later analysis, it was reported that the roughly 130 validation repertoires had been produced on the same platform as the roughly 700 repertoires belonging to the first cohort.

Clones were read by immunoSEQ multiplex PCR, and TCRdb kept only the in-frame ones, dropping some. This sample carries roughly 75,000 clones, 90% to 95% of them seen once, and the ten largest clones take about 1.5%. V was pared by 4 bases and J by 3 bases, with 6 bases of the junction left unmatched. This CDR3 is built from 14 residues. CDR1 is SGHRS, CDR2 YFSETQ, per germline. As for this clone: What it binds is not known.

Study-wide results and caveats: Overall, approximately 150 TCR beta chains were annotated as cytomegalovirus-associated. With high specificity and sensitivity, the classifier reportedly diagnosed cytomegalovirus status. Rarity marked most TCR sequences, yet some public TCRs occurred in many donors.

V usage is TRBV5-1 and J usage is TRBJ1-2; 7 bases line up with TRBD1. Material: PBMCs. This TCR came from a man younger than 35 in good health and CMV-seropositive. Written as DNA, the CDR3 is TGCGCCAGCAGCAACGACAGGGTAGACTATGGCTACACCTTC. It is translated as CASSNDRVDYGYTF.